This TCR beta chain was retrieved from a study of patients and donors after allogeneic stem cell transplantation. Trimming cost V 1 base and J 2 bases; bases outside gene matches: 8. The CDR3 has 17 residues. In germline, CDR1 is SGHRS, CDR2 YFSETQ. TCRdb processed the RT-PCR reads anew with MiXCR; each CDR3 protein has one entry. The sample holds some 230,000 distinct CDR3 sequences, less than 15% seen once. This clonotype was recorded a few times. Source material: blood, either unsorted or a sorted T cell fraction (not recorded which). The J gene is TRBJ2-3, the V gene TRBV5-1; 9 positions agree with TRBD2. The clonotype originates from a human donor who was either an allogeneic HSCT recipient or a stem cell or donor lymphocyte infusion donor (not recorded which). It is not recorded whose cells these are; they may come from a transplant donor. The CDR3 protein is CASSLIGGGVNTDTQYF. The CDR3 DNA reads as TGCGCCAGCAGCTTGATCGGCGGGGGGGTTAACACAGATACGCAGTATTTT. The full variable domain, in which reference TRBV5-1 and TRBJ2-3 provide the parts outside the CDR3, is KAGVTQTPRYLIKTRGQQVTLSCSPISGHRSVSWYQQTPGQGLQFLFEYFSETQRNKGNFPGRFSGRQFSNSRSEMNVSTLELGDSALYLCASSLIGGGVNTDTQYFGPGTRLTVL.